A selection of T cell receptor beta chains follows, all from one sample in a study of T cells in Graves' hyperthyroidism and ophthalmopathy. Using its own MiXCR run on the multiplex PCR reads, TCRdb lists one record per CDR3 protein. This table has about 260,000 distinct CDR3 sequences, roughly 22% appearing once. The specimen was blood. Source of these receptors: a man aged 25-40 years with Graves' ophthalmopathy. Each CDR3 is given with its conserved first and last residue. Each record gives: J gene, D gene, V gene, clone size, CDR3 length, CDR3 protein, CDR3 DNA. A D gene is named only where the DNA matches it firmly. Only part of the rows carry a size: once, few, many, or a class if the clone is expanded.

J gene: TRBJ2-3
D gene: -
V gene: TRBV28
clone size: -
CDR3 length: 14
CDR3 protein: CASSLPGATDTQYF
CDR3 DNA: TGTGCCAGCAGTTTACCAGGTGCGACAGATACGCAGTATTTT

J gene: TRBJ2-5
D gene: -
V gene: TRBV30
clone size: -
CDR3 length: 14
CDR3 protein: CAWSALRARETQYF
CDR3 DNA: TGTGCCTGGAGTGCCCTGAGGGCCCGGGAGACCCAGTACTTC

J gene: TRBJ2-7
D gene: -
V gene: TRBV7-9
clone size: many
CDR3 length: 16
CDR3 protein: CASSPRTGPSSYEQYF
CDR3 DNA: TGTGCCAGCAGCCCCCGGACGGGACCGAGCTCCTACGAGCAGTACTTC

J gene: TRBJ2-2
D gene: TRBD2
V gene: TRBV6-1
clone size: once
CDR3 length: 16
CDR3 protein: CASSTRTSGLTGELFF
CDR3 DNA: TGTGCCAGCAGTACCAGGACTAGCGGGCTCACCGGGGAGCTGTTTTTT

J gene: TRBJ2-7
D gene: TRBD1
V gene: TRBV28
clone size: few
CDR3 length: 13
CDR3 protein: CASRWTGSYEQYF
CDR3 DNA: TGTGCCAGCAGGTGGACAGGCTCCTACGAGCAGTACTTC

J gene: TRBJ2-5
D gene: -
V gene: TRBV7-9
clone size: -
CDR3 length: 15
CDR3 protein: CASSLVRRAQETQYF
CDR3 DNA: TGTGCCAGCAGCTTAGTTCGCAGGGCCCAAGAGACCCAGTACTTC

J gene: TRBJ2-2
D gene: -
V gene: TRBV7-2
clone size: -
CDR3 length: 13
CDR3 protein: CASSHKNTGELFF
CDR3 DNA: TGTGCCAGCAGTCACAAGAACACCGGGGAGCTGTTTTTT

J gene: TRBJ2-7
D gene: -
V gene: TRBV2
clone size: many
CDR3 length: 12
CDR3 protein: CASTAFGYEQYF
CDR3 DNA: TGTGCCAGCACAGCCTTTGGATACGAGCAGTACTTC

J gene: TRBJ2-7
D gene: -
V gene: TRBV5-1
clone size: -
CDR3 length: 15
CDR3 protein: CASSLVSGDLYEQYF
CDR3 DNA: TGCGCCAGCAGCTTGGTGTCCGGGGACCTCTACGAGCAGTACTTC

J gene: TRBJ1-2
D gene: -
V gene: TRBV7-9
clone size: few
CDR3 length: 14
CDR3 protein: CASSAGQGGWLFTF
CDR3 DNA: TGTGCCAGCAGCGCGGGGCAGGGCGGGTGGCTCTTCACCTTC

J gene: TRBJ1-1
D gene: -
V gene: TRBV28
clone size: -
CDR3 length: 15
CDR3 protein: CASRAPGEGDTEAFF
CDR3 DNA: TGTGCCAGCAGAGCCCCCGGGGAGGGGGACACTGAAGCTTTCTTT

J gene: TRBJ2-3
D gene: -
V gene: TRBV12-3/TRBV12-4
clone size: -
CDR3 length: 15
CDR3 protein: CASSLAIRDPDTQYF
CDR3 DNA: TGTGCCAGCAGTTTAGCAATAAGGGACCCGGATACGCAGTATTTT

J gene: TRBJ2-1
D gene: TRBD2
V gene: TRBV20-1
clone size: many
CDR3 length: 15
CDR3 protein: CSARDPSGRPNEQFF
CDR3 DNA: TGCAGTGCTAGAGACCCTAGCGGGAGACCCAATGAGCAGTTCTTC

J gene: TRBJ2-2
D gene: -
V gene: TRBV20-1
clone size: -
CDR3 length: 14
CDR3 protein: CSARSLKGAGELFF
CDR3 DNA: TGCAGTGCTAGATCTCTAAAAGGAGCCGGGGAGCTGTTTTTT

J gene: TRBJ1-4
D gene: -
V gene: TRBV7-9
clone size: -
CDR3 length: 13
CDR3 protein: CASSSGGNEKLFF
CDR3 DNA: TGTGCCAGCAGCTCCGGGGGGAATGAAAAACTGTTTTTT

J gene: TRBJ1-1
D gene: TRBD1
V gene: TRBV25-1
clone size: -
CDR3 length: 15
CDR3 protein: CASSEFDRGITEAFF
CDR3 DNA: TGTGCCAGCAGTGAATTCGACAGGGGGATCACTGAAGCTTTCTTT

J gene: TRBJ2-3
D gene: -
V gene: TRBV18
clone size: few
CDR3 length: 12
CDR3 protein: CASSLNADTQYF
CDR3 DNA: TGTGCCAGCAGTTTAAACGCCGATACGCAGTATTTT

J gene: TRBJ2-1
D gene: -
V gene: TRBV20-1
clone size: many
CDR3 length: 15
CDR3 protein: CSARPAGKSYNEQFF
CDR3 DNA: TGCAGTGCTAGGCCAGCGGGCAAGTCCTACAATGAGCAGTTCTTC

J gene: TRBJ2-6
D gene: -
V gene: TRBV4-1
clone size: few
CDR3 length: 18
CDR3 protein: CASSHPGTGYSGANVLTF
CDR3 DNA: TGCGCCAGCAGCCACCCCGGGACCGGATACTCTGGGGCCAACGTCCTGACTTTC

J gene: TRBJ1-2
D gene: -
V gene: TRBV7-3
clone size: -
CDR3 length: 15
CDR3 protein: CASSLSGAASYGYTF
CDR3 DNA: TGTGCCAGCAGCTTATCGGGGGCGGCGAGCTATGGCTACACCTTC

J gene: TRBJ2-1
D gene: -
V gene: TRBV2
clone size: many
CDR3 length: 13
CDR3 protein: CASSHDLNNEQFF
CDR3 DNA: TGTGCCAGCAGTCATGACCTAAACAATGAGCAGTTCTTC